Given below is one T cell receptor beta chain in context. Its matching antigen is unknown. The entry originates in a study of cytomegalovirus exposure and HLA in healthy donors. Study-level background: Roughly 80 million unique TCRs from HLA-typed donors made up an early data release.

Broader study findings: It was reported that TCR beta sequences correctly inferred the HLA-A and HLA-B alleles for most subjects.

The CDR3 has 14 residues. The J segment lost 2 bases and the V segment lost 1 base, leaving 0 bases of the junction unmatched. CDR1 is SGHDT and CDR2 is YYEEEE in the germline V gene. Both 60 Vbeta primers and 13 Jbeta primers went into the PCR. Using immunoSEQ multiplex PCR, the repertoire was profiled, and TCRdb retains in-frame clones only, with some absent. The sample has more than 95,000 clones; 55% to 75% are singletons. The clonotype comes from a woman aged 40-49 years in good health and CMV-seropositive. The sample was PBMCs. The V gene is TRBV5-6, the J gene TRBJ1-3, with 7 bases matching TRBD1. The CDR3, as DNA: TGTGCCAGCAGCTTGCAGGGGGCTGGAAACACCATATATTTT. Its translation is CASSLQGAGNTIYF.